This entry features one T cell receptor beta chain sequence. The data derive from a study of yellow fever vaccine responses in identical twins. Germline values: CDR1 KGHSY, CDR2 FQNENV. Trimming took off 0 bases at V and 0 bases at J, with 8 bases between the two ends. The CDR3 totals 15 residues. TCRdb re-derived calls from the RT-PCR reads in MiXCR, one entry per CDR3 protein. The profile shows around 3,500 distinct CDR3 sequences, about 87% of them singletons. The specimen comprised T cells from blood (PBMCs), unsorted or a sorted subset (not recorded which), sampled before or after yellow fever vaccination (not recorded which). J is TRBJ1-1 and V is TRBV16; D is uncertain. This sequence was found in a young woman who received the yellow fever vaccine. In DNA, the CDR3 is TGTGCCAGCAGCCAATCTCTGGGTGTGAACACTGAAGCTTTCTTT. Its translation: CASSQSLGVNTEAFF.